This TCR beta chain was identified during a study of blood T cell repertoires in COVID-19. Study-level background: Samples representing acute and convalescent COVID-19 were sourced from the United States, Italy and Spain. Nucleic acid was either cDNA or gDNA, and it came from T cells, B-cell-depleted T cells, or PBMCs.

Assay: immunoSEQ multiplex PCR; the TCRdb copy retains only in-frame clones and omits some. The sample lists about 250,000 clones; 80% to 90% were seen once. Germline CDR1 is SGDLS and CDR2 is YYNGEE. J gave up 0 bases and V 4 bases, and 8 bases lay outside the gene matches. The CDR3 covers 18 residues. The chain has TRBV9 and TRBJ2-3, with 13 nucleotides matching TRBD2. The sample consisted of peripheral blood. This receptor was taken from a man of 80 years or more with acute or convalescent COVID-19. The CDR3 region has the DNA TGTGCCAGCAGCTCGGGACTAGCGGGGACTTCTAGCACAGATACGCAGTATTTT. This sequence encodes CASSSGLAGTSSTDTQYF.